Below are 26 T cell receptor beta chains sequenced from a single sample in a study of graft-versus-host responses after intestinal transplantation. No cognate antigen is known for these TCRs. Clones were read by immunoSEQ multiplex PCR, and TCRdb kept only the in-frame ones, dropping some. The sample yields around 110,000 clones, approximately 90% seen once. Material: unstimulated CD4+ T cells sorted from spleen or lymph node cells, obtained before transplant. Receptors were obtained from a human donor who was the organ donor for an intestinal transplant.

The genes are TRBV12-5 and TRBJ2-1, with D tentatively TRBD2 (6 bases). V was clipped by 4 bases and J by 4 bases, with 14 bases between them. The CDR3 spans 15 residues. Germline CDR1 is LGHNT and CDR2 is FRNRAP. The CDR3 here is CASGSGLKTYNEQFF. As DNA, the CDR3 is TGTGCTAGTGGTTCGGGACTTAAGACTTACAATGAGCAGTTCTTC.

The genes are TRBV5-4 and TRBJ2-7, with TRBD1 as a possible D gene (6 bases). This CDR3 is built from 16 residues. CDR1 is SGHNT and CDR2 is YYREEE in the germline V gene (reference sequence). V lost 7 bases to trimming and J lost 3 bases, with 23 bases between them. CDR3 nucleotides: TGTGCCAGCGGCTCCAGGGCAGCAGGGGCCGACTACGAGCAGTACTTC. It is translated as CASGSRAAGADYEQYF.

The CDR3 loop is CASSPGGGRQFF. DNA of the CDR3: TGTGCCAGTAGTCCTGGTGGCGGGAGACAGTTCTTC. This chain links TRBV19 with TRBJ2-1, with 7 bases lining up with TRBD2. The CDR3 length is 12 residues. Germline CDR1 reads LNHDA; CDR2 reads SQIVND (reference sequence). V was clipped by 5 bases and J by 13 bases; unmatched bases: 8.

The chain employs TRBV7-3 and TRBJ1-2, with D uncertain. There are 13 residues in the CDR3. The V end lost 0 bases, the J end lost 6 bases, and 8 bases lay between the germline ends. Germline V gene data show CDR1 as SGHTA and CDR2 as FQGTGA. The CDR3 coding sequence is TGTGCCAGCAGCTTAACGGGCCGGGATGGCTACACCTTC. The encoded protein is CASSLTGRDGYTF.

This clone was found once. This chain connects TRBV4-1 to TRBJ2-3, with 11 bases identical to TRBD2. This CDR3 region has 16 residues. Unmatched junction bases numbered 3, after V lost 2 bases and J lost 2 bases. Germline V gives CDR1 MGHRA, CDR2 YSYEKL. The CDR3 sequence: CASSQRTSGFTDTQYF. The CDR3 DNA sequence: TGCGCCAGCAGCCAACGGACTAGCGGGTTCACAGATACGCAGTATTTT.

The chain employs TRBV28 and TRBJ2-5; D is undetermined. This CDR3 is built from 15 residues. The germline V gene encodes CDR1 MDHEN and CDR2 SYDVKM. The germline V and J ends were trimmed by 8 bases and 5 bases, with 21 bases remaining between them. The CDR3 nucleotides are TGTGCCAGCTCAAACACCAGGCCCCGGTGGGAGACCCAGTACTTC. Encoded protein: CASSNTRPRWETQYF.

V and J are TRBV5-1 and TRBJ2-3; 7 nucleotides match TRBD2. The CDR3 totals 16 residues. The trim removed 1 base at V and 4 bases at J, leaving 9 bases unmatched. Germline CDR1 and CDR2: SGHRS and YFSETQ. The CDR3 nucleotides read TGCGCCAGCAGCTTGAGGTACGCGGGAGCGTCAGATACGCAGTATTTT. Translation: CASSLRYAGASDTQYF.

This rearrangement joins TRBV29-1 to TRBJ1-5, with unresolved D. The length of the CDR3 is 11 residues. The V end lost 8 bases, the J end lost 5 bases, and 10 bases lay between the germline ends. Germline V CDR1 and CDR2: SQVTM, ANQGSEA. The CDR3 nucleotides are TGCAGCTCCGGGCCAGATCAGCCCCAGCATTTT. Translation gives CSSGPDQPQHF.

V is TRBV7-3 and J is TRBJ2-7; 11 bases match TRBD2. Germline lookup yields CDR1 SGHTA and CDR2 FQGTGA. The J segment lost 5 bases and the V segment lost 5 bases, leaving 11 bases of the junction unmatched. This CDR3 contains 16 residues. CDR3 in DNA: TGTGCCAGCAGCCTGGGACTAGCGGCCTTCCTGAACGAGCAGTACTTC. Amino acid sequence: CASSLGLAAFLNEQYF.

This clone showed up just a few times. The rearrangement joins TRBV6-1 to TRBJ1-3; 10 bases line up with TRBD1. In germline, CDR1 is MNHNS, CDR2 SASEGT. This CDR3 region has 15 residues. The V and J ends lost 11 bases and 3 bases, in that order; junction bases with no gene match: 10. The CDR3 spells CAADPDRGSGNTIYF. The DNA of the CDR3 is TGTGCCGCTGACCCGGACAGGGGGAGTGGAAACACCATATATTTT.

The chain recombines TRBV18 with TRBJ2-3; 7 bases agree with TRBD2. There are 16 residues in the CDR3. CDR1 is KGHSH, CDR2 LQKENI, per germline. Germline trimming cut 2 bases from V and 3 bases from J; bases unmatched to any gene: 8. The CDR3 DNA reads TGTGCCAGCTCACCATCTCGCGGGAGACTAACAGATACGCAGTATTTT. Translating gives CASSPSRGRLTDTQYF. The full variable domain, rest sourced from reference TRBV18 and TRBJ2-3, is NAGVMQNPRHLVRRRGQEARLRCSPMKGHSHVYWYRQLPEEGLKFMVYLQKENIIDESGMPKERFSAEFPKEGPSILRIQQVVRGDSAAYFCASSPSRGRLTDTQYFGPGTRLTVL.

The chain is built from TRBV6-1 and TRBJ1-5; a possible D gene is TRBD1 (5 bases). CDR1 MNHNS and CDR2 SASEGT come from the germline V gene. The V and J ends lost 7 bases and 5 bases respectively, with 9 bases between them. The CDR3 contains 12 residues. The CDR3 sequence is CASKVGHQPQHF. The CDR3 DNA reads TGTGCCAGCAAAGTGGGGCATCAGCCCCAGCATTTT.

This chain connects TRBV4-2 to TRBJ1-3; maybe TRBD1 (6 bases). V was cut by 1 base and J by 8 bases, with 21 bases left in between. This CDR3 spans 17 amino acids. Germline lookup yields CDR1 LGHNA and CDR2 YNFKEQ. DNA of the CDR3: TGTGCCAGCAGCCAAGGCACGGCACGGGGGGCCGTGGACACCATATATTTT. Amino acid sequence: CASSQGTARGAVDTIYF.

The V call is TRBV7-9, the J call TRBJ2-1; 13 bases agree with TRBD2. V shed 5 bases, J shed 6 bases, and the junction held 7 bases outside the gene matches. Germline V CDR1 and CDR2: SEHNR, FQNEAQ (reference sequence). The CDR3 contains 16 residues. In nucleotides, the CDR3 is TGTGCCAGCAGCCGCCGGACTAGCGGGAGTGCCAATGAGCAGTTCTTC. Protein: CASSRRTSGSANEQFF.

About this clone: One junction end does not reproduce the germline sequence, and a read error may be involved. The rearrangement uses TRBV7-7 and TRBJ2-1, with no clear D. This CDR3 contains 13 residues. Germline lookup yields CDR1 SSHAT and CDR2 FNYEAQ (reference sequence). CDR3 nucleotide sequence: TGTGCTAGCAGCAAATCGGAACTTAATGAGCAGTTCTTC. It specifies CASSKSELNEQFF.

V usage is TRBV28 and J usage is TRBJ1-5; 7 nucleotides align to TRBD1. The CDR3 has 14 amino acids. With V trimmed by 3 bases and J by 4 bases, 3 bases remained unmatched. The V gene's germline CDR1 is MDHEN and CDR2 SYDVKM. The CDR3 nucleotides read TGTGCCAGCAGTTTGACAGGGTGGAATCAGCCCCAGCATTTT. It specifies CASSLTGWNQPQHF.

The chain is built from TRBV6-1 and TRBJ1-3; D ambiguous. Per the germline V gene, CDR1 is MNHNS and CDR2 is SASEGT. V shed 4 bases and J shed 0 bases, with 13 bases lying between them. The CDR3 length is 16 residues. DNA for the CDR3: TGTGCCAGCAGTGGTCGAGTCTACCCCTCTGGAAACACCATATATTTT. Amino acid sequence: CASSGRVYPSGNTIYF.

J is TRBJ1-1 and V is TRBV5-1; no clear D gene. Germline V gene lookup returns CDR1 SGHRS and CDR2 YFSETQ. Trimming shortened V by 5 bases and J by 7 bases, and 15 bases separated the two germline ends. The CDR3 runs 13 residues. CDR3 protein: CASSGYKDGEAFF. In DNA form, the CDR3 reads TGCGCCAGCAGTGGTTACAAGGACGGTGAAGCTTTCTTT.

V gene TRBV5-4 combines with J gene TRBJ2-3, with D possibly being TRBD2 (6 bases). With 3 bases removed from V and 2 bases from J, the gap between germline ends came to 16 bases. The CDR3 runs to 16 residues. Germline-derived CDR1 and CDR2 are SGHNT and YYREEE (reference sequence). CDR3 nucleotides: TGTGCCAGCAGCTGGGGCAGGGCGGGGTACACAGATACGCAGTATTTT. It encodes CASSWGRAGYTDTQYF.

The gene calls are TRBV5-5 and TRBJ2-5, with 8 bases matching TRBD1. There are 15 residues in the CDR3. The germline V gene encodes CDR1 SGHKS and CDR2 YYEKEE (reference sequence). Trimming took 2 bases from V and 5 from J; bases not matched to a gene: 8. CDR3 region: CASSFAGGAGETQYF. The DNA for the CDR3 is TGTGCCAGCAGCTTCGCAGGGGGCGCGGGGGAGACCCAGTACTTC.

The CDR3 nucleotides are TGTGCCAGCAGTCCCTGGGCGGGTAACTACGAGCAGTACTTC. Protein product: CASSPWAGNYEQYF. The rearrangement uses TRBV6-1 and TRBJ2-7; D is possibly TRBD2 (5 bases). CDR3 length equals 14 residues. Germline assignment: CDR1 MNHNS and CDR2 SASEGT. Trimming shortened V by 5 bases and J by 3 bases, and 14 bases separated the two germline ends.

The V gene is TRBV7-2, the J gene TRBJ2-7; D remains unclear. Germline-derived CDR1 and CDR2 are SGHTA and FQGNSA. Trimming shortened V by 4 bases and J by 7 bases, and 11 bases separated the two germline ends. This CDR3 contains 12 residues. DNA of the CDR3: TGTGCCAGCAGCTATTACGCAAGGGAGCAGTACTTC. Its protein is CASSYYAREQYF. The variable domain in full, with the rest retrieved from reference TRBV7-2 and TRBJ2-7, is GAGVSQSPSNKVTEKGKDVELRCDPISGHTALYWYRQSLGQGLEFLIYFQGNSAPDKSGLPSDRFSAERTGGSVSTLTIQRTQQEDSAVYLCASSYYAREQYFGPGTRLTVT.

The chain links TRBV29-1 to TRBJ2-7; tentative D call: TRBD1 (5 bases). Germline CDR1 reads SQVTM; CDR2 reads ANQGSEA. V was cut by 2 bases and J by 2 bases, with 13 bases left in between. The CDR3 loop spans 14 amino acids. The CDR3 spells CSVETSDSTYEQYF. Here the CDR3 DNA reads TGCAGCGTTGAAACTTCCGACAGCACCTACGAGCAGTACTTC.

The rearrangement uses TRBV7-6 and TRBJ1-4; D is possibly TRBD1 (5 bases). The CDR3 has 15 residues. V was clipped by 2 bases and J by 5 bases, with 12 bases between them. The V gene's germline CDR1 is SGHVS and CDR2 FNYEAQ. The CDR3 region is CASSLLGVSNEKLFF. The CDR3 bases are TGTGCCAGCAGCTTATTAGGGGTATCAAATGAAAAACTGTTTTTT.

CDR3 DNA sequence: TGTGCCAGCAGCTTAGTAGTGGCTAGCGACCAATACAATGAGCAGTTCTTC. Translating it yields CASSLVVASDQYNEQFF. The rearrangement links TRBV7-9 to TRBJ2-1; perhaps TRBD2 as D (6 bases). Trimming took 1 base from V and 4 from J, leaving 17 bases between them. The germline CDR1 and CDR2 sequences are SEHNR and FQNEAQ (reference sequence). This CDR3 contains 17 residues.

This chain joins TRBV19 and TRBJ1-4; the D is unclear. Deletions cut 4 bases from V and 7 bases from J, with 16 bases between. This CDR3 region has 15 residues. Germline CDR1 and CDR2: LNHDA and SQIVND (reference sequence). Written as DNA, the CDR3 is TGTGCCAGTAGTAGTTTGACGAGTCGGGGTGAAAAACTGTTTTTT. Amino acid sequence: CASSSLTSRGEKLFF.